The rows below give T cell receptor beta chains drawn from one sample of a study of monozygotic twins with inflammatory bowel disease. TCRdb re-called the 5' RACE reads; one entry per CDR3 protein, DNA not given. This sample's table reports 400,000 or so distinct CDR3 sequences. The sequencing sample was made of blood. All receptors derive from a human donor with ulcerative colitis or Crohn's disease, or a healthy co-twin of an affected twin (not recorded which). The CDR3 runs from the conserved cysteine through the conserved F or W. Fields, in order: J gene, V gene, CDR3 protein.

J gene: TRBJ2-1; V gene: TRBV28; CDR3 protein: CAGHSGHRPYNEQFF
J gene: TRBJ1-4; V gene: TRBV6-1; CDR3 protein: CASRATRVNEKLFF
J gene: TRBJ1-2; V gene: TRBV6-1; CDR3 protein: CASSAGGATAGYTF
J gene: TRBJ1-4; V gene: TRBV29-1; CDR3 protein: CSVLPGQGDEKLFF
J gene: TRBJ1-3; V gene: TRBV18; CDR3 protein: CASSPIQGNGNTIYF
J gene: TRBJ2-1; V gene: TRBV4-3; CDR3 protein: CASSQDARSEQFF
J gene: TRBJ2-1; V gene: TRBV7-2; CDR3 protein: CASSRTQGRYNEQFF
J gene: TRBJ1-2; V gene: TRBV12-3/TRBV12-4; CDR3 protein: CASSFWAGTGENGYTF
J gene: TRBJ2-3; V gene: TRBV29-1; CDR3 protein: CSVEQGTDTQYF
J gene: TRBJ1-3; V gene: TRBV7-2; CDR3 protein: CASSFDAQVGNTIYF
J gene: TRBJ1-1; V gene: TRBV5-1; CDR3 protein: CASSLGDSLNTEAFF
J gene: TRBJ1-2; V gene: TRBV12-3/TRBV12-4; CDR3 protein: CASSPVLANYGYTF
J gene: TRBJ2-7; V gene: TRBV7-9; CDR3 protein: CASSLSGLYEQYF
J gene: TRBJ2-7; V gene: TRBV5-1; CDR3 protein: CASSRTASSYEQYF
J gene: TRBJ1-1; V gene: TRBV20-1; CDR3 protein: CSADTGGNTEAFF
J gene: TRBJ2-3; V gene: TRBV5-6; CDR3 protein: CASSVDSGRRGNTDTQYF
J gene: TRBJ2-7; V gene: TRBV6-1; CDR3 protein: CASRVDTNYPLTIYEQYF
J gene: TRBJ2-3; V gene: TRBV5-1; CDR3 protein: CASSLGTGGVDTQYF
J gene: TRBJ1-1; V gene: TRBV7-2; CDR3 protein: CAVAKATGTVNTEAFF
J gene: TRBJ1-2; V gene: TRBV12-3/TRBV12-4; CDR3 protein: CASMHRDGYTF
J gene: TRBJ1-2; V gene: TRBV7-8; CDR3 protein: CASSLVPVYGYTF
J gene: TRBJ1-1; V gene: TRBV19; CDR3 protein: CVSKDRGLNTEAFF
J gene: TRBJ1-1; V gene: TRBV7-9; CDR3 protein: CASSKLGVGGADTEAFF
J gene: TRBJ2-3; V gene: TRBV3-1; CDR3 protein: CASSQDYGGSGDTQYF
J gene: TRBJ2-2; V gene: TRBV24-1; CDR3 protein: CATARTSPNTGELFF
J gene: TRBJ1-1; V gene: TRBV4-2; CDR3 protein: CASSPSPASGTEAFF
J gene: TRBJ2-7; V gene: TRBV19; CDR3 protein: CASSMGTGGYEQYF
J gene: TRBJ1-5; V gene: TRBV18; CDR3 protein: CASSPPGPNRGQPQHF
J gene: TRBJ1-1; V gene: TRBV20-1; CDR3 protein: CSARKGDMAFF
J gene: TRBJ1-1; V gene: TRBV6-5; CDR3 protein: CASSYGAGGLDAEAFF
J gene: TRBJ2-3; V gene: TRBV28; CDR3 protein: CASSFPQGSTDTQYF
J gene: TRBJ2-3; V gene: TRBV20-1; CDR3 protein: CSACPGTRVTDTQYF
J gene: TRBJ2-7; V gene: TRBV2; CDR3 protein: CASTGGYEQYF
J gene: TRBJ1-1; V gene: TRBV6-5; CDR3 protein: CASLGVANTEAFF
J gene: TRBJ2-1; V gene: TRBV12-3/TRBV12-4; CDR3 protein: CASKRLAGPDEQFF
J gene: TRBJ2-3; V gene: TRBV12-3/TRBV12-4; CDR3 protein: CAVGRGGTDTQYF
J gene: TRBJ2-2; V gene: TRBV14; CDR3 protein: CASSRLDRGGGTGELFF
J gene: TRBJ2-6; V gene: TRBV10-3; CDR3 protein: CAISESGKTGANVLTF
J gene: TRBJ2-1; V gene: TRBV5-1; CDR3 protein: CASSGLYGSYNEQFF
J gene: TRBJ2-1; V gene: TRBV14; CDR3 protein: CASSRQGISYNEQFF
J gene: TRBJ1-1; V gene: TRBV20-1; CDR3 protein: CSARGMGDTTEAFF
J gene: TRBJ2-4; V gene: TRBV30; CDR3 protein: CAWIPTSGIKNIQYF
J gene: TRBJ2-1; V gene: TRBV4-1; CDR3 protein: CASSQDGGSVKQFF
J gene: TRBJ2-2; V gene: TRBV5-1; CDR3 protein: CASRGTGSGELFF
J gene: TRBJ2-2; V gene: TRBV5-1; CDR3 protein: CASSSTAGNTGELFF
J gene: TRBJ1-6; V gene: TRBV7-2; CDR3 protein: CASSPPRSPLHF
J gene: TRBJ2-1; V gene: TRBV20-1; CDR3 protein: CSAPPRGNEQFF
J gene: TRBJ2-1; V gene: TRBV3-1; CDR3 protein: CASSPPITYEQFF
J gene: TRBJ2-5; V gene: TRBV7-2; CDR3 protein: CASSAVGQAIETQYF
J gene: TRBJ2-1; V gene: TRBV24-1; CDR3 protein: CATSVQGASGNEQFF
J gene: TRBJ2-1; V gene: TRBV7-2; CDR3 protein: CASIQGRRNEQFF
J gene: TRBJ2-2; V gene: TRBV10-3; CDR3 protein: CAIRGTRTGELFF
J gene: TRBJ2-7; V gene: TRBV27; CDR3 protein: CASSSGESYEQYF
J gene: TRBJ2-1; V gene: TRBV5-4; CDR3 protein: CASSLGQGREQFF